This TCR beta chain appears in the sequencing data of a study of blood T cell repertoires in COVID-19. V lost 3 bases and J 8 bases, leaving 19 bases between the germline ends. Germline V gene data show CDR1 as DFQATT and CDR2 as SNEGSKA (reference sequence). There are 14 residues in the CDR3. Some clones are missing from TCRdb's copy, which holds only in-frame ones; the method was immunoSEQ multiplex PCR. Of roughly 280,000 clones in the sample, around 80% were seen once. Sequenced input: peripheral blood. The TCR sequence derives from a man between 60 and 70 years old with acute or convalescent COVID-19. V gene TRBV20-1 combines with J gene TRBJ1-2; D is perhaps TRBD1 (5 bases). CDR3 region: CSASEGYRGRGYTF. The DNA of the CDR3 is TGCAGTGCTAGTGAGGGGTACAGAGGGAGGGGCTACACCTTC.